Sequencing of this TCR beta chain was carried out in a study of CD8 T cells in ankylosing spondylitis. Whole-study findings and limits: In ankylosing spondylitis blood, a motif of roughly eight highly homologous TCR beta variants appeared characteristic. Clones linked to disease were reported to show significant enrichment in matched ankylosing spondylitis synovial fluid. Disease-linked clones bore a CD8+ phenotype and were relatively rare in peripheral blood.

TCRdb recomputed calls from the 5' RACE reads with MiXCR, one row per CDR3 protein. This sample has 670,000 or so distinct CDR3 sequences, with 19% found just once. In the case of this clonotype: What it binds is not known. The junction and the germline gene differ at one end; a read error may be behind it.

In germline, CDR1 is DFQATT, CDR2 SNEGSKA (reference sequence). The CDR3 has 13 amino acids. The sequencing input was blood, either unsorted or a sorted T cell fraction (not recorded which). This sequence originates from a male donor with ankylosing spondylitis. The chain couples TRBV20-1 to TRBJ2-5, with D possibly TRBD2 on 5 matching bases. DNA of the CDR3: TGCAGTGCCAGAGCGGCGAAACAAGAGACCCAGTACTTC. Protein sequence: CSARAAKQETQYF.